The clone carrying this T cell receptor (beta chain) was detected many times. CDR1 is DFQATT, CDR2 SNEGSKA, per germline (reference sequence). CDR3 length: 14 amino acids. V dropped 6 bases and J dropped 4; count of bases not matched to a gene: 6. TCRdb recomputed calls from the RT-PCR reads with MiXCR, one row per CDR3 protein. The profile shows around 700,000 distinct CDR3 sequences, approximately 15% of them singletons. The rearrangement uses TRBV20-1 and TRBJ2-3, with TRBD2 matching over 11 bases. The source is a female donor in good health, serving as a healthy control. Sequenced: memory CD4+ T cells from blood. The CDR3 DNA reads TGCAGTGCCGGGACTAGCGGAGGGGCAGATACGCAGTATTTT. It translates to CSAGTSGGADTQYF.